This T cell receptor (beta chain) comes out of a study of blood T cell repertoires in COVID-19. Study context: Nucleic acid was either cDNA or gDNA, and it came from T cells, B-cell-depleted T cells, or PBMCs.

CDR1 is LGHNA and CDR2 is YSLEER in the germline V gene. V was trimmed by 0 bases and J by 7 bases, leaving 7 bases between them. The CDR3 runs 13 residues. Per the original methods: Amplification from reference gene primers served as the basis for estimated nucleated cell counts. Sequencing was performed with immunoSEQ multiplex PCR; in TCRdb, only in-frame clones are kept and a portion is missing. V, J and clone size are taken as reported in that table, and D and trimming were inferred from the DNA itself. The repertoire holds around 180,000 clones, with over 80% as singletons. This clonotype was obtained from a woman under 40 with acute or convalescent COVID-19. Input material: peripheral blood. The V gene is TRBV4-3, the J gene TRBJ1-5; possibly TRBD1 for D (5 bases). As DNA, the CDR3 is TGCGCCAGCAGCCAAGATCGGGGGCAGCCCCAGCATTTT. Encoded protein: CASSQDRGQPQHF.